The rows below give T cell receptor beta chains drawn from one sample of a study of CD8 T cells in Susac syndrome. Via MiXCR, TCRdb re-called the immunoSEQ multiplex PCR reads, giving one row per CDR3 protein. The repertoire holds roughly 220,000 distinct CDR3 sequences, with 94% as singletons. The specimen was CD4+ T cells from PBMCs. The receptors were sampled from a human donor with Susac syndrome. CDR3s include the opening cysteine and the closing phenylalanine or tryptophan. D genes are given only for firm matches. Where a row states a size, it is once, few, many or the class of an expanded clone; other rows omit it.

cdr3_aa	cdr3_nt	j_call	d_call	clone_size	v_call
CASSYSRTVNQPQHF	TGTGCCAGCAGTTACTCGCGGACAGTTAATCAGCCCCAGCATTTT	TRBJ1-5	.	.	TRBV6-2/TRBV6-3
CASSLERGATQETQYF	TGTGCCAGCAGCCTCGAGCGGGGGGCTACACAAGAGACCCAGTACTTC	TRBJ2-5	TRBD2	.	TRBV4-2
CAWSITRVEQFF	TGTGCCTGGAGTATTACGCGTGTTGAGCAGTTCTTC	TRBJ2-1	.	.	TRBV30
CATSLASENVLTF	TGTGCCACCTCTCTAGCGTCGGAGAACGTCCTGACTTTC	TRBJ2-6	.	.	TRBV19
CSTLGQGVGGYTF	TGCAGTACCCTAGGTCAGGGTGTGGGTGGCTACACCTTC	TRBJ1-2	.	.	TRBV20-1
CASGLPGRAYEQYF	TGTGCCAGCGGCCTCCCCGGGAGGGCCTACGAGCAGTACTTC	TRBJ2-7	TRBD2	.	TRBV28
CATSSQGGPSNQPQHF	TGTGCCACCAGTTCCCAGGGGGGGCCGAGCAATCAGCCCCAGCATTTT	TRBJ1-5	TRBD1	.	TRBV24-1
CASSEITEAFF	TGTGCCAGCAGTGAAATCACTGAAGCTTTCTTT	TRBJ1-1	.	once	TRBV25-1
CASSFRGNQPQHF	TGTGCCAGCAGTTTTCGGGGAAATCAGCCCCAGCATTTT	TRBJ1-5	.	.	TRBV12-3/TRBV12-4
CAWSGDRGVTDTQYF	TGTGCCTGGAGCGGGGACAGGGGTGTCACAGATACGCAGTATTTT	TRBJ2-3	TRBD1	.	TRBV30
CASSPPRGAEARAFF	TGTGCCAGCTCACCACCGAGGGGGGCGGAGGCACGAGCTTTCTTT	TRBJ1-1	.	.	TRBV18
CASSQGQGYGYTF	TGTGCCAGCAGTCAAGGACAGGGATATGGCTACACCTTC	TRBJ1-2	TRBD1	.	TRBV5-5
CASSDTSGATDTQYF	TGTGCCAGCAGTGATACCAGCGGGGCTACAGATACGCAGTATTTT	TRBJ2-3	TRBD2	.	TRBV6-4
CASSQDGAKNIQYF	TGTGCCAGCAGCCAAGATGGGGCCAAAAACATTCAGTACTTC	TRBJ2-4	.	.	TRBV4-2
CASSLRANYEQYF	TGTGCCAGCAGTTTGCGGGCAAACTACGAGCAGTACTTC	TRBJ2-7	.	.	TRBV27
CASSLVHRGTPTYEQYF	TGTGCCAGCAGCTTGGTCCACCGGGGGACACCTACCTACGAGCAGTACTTC	TRBJ2-7	.	.	TRBV5-5
CASSQLAGGPDTQYF	TGTGCCAGCAGCCAACTAGCGGGGGGGCCAGATACGCAGTATTTT	TRBJ2-3	TRBD2	.	TRBV6-1
CAWRLETAMNTEAFF	TGTGCCTGGAGGCTCGAGACAGCTATGAACACTGAAGCTTTCTTT	TRBJ1-1	.	.	TRBV30
CSARVPTGGADTQYF	TGCAGTGCTAGAGTCCCGACAGGGGGCGCAGATACGCAGTATTTT	TRBJ2-3	TRBD1	.	TRBV20-1
CSASLRKNTGELFF	TGCAGTGCTAGTCTTCGAAAGAACACCGGGGAGCTGTTTTTT	TRBJ2-2	.	.	TRBV20-1
CASSPDHYGYTF	TGTGCCAGCTCGCCGGACCACTATGGCTACACCTTC	TRBJ1-2	.	.	TRBV7-2
CAITASSLLNEQFF	TGTGCCATCACCGCTTCTAGCCTTCTCAATGAGCAGTTCTTC	TRBJ2-1	.	.	TRBV10-3
CASSFGREETQYF	TGTGCCAGCAGCTTTGGTAGGGAAGAGACCCAGTACTTC	TRBJ2-5	.	.	TRBV13
CASSRGGGYEQYF	TGTGCCAGCAGTAGGGGCGGGGGCTACGAGCAGTACTTC	TRBJ2-7	TRBD2	once	TRBV12-3/TRBV12-4
CASSPSGRNSNYGYTF	TGTGCCAGCAGCCCCTCGGGCAGGAACTCTAACTATGGCTACACCTTC	TRBJ1-2	.	.	TRBV7-6
CATSDLTAGDYNEQFF	TGTGCCACCAGTGATTTGACGGCAGGGGACTACAATGAGCAGTTCTTC	TRBJ2-1	.	.	TRBV24-1
CASSPLGSGGETQYF	TGTGCCAGCAGCCCCCTGGGGAGCGGGGGGGAGACCCAGTACTTC	TRBJ2-5	TRBD2	.	TRBV5-6
CASSLASAGNTIYF	TGTGCCAGCAGCTTAGCAAGCGCGGGAAACACCATATATTTT	TRBJ1-3	.	.	TRBV7-2
CSARDRVATNEKLFF	TGCAGTGCTAGAGACAGAGTTGCAACTAATGAAAAACTGTTTTTT	TRBJ1-4	.	.	TRBV20-1
CASSQDREDTQYF	TGTGCCAGCAGCCAAGATCGGGAAGATACGCAGTATTTT	TRBJ2-3	.	.	TRBV3-1
CASSERVLTYEQYF	TGTGCCAGCAGTGAACGAGTCCTGACCTACGAGCAGTACTTC	TRBJ2-7	.	.	TRBV2
CSAGRGTGGRNQPQHF	TGCAGTGCTGGGAGGGGGACAGGGGGGCGCAATCAGCCCCAGCATTTT	TRBJ1-5	TRBD1	.	TRBV20-1
CASSHLSGGAGEETQYF	TGTGCCAGCAGCCACCTTAGCGGGGGGGCCGGTGAAGAGACCCAGTACTTC	TRBJ2-5	TRBD2	once	TRBV3-1